This T cell receptor beta chain appears in the sequencing data of a study of blood T cell repertoires in COVID-19. Study processing details: Nucleated cell counts were estimated from reference gene primer amplification. Clones were sequenced by immunoSEQ multiplex PCR, and TCRdb holds only the in-frame ones, with some missing. V, J and clone size derive from that table, while D and trimming were established from the DNA sequence. The table includes 100,000 to 150,000 clones, roughly 90% detected once. The participants were between about 18 and 100 years old and came from under 25 US areas. Participants had their cohort set by participant-reported clinical history. In Cohort 3, a recovered donor had either two negative PCRs, clearance, or symptom resolution. The CDR3 sequence is 14 residues long. The V gene lost 4 bases and the J gene lost 5 bases, with 9 bases spanning the gap. Germline-derived CDR1 and CDR2 are MNHEY and SMNVEV (reference sequence).

The chain recombines TRBV27 with TRBJ1-6; unclear D gene. Sample: PBMCs or T cells enriched from blood (not recorded which). The TCR originated in a woman aged 45-65 years who had recovered from COVID-19. Here the CDR3 reads CASSSGRNNSPLHF. In DNA, the CDR3 is TGTGCCAGCAGTTCGGGTCGAAATAATTCACCCCTCCACTTT.